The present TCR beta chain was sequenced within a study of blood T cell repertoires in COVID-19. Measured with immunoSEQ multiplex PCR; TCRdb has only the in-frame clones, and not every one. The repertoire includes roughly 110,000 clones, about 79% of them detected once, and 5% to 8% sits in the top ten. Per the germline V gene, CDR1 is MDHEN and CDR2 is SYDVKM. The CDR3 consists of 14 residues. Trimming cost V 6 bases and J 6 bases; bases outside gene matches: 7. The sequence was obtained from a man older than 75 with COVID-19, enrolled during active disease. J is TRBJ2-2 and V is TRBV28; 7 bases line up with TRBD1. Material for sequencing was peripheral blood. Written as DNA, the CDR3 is TGTGCCAGCAGCCGGACAGGAGAGGCCGGGGAGCTGTTTTTT. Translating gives CASSRTGEAGELFF. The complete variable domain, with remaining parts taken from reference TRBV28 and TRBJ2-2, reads DVKVTQSSRYLVKRTGEKVFLECVQDMDHENMFWYRQDPGLGLRLIYFSYDVKMKEKGDIPEGYSVSREKKERFSLILESASTNQTSMYLCASSRTGEAGELFFGEGSRLTVL.